The 21 T cell receptor beta chains below all came from one sample that was sequenced in a study of identical twins. TCRdb fed the 5' RACE reads into MiXCR, producing one record per CDR3 protein. The sample carries roughly 720,000 distinct CDR3 sequences, approximately 18% recorded once. This sample was also put to use in a study of T cells expressing NK-cell markers.

The sample consisted of PBMCs. Source of these receptors: a woman under 30 in good health.

V and J are TRBV20-1 and TRBJ1-6; 8 bases match TRBD1. The CDR3 covers 14 residues. Germline assignment: CDR1 DFQATT and CDR2 SNEGSKA (reference sequence). V lost 6 bases and J lost 7; bases outside the gene matches: 8. The CDR3 spells CSAQQGARNSPLHF. In nucleotides, the CDR3 is TGCAGTGCCCAGCAGGGGGCTCGGAATTCACCCCTCCACTTT.

The sample holds one count of this clonotype. The genes are TRBV20-1 and TRBJ2-1; TRBD2 agrees at 7 bases. Per germline, CDR1 DFQATT and CDR2 SNEGSKA (reference sequence). The CDR3 length is 15 residues. V shed 5 bases, J shed 0 bases, and the junction held 7 bases outside the gene matches. As DNA, the CDR3 is TGCAGTGCTCGTGGGGAGCGGGACTCCTACAATGAGCAGTTCTTC. Translating it yields CSARGERDSYNEQFF.

This clonotype occurred a few times. The chain carries TRBV18 and TRBJ2-7; D gene ambiguous. There are 13 residues in the CDR3. Between the trimmed V and J ends, which lost 2 bases and 3 bases, there was a span of 8 bases. CDR1 is KGHSH, CDR2 LQKENI, per germline. The CDR3 bases are TGTGCCAGCTCACCATATGGGTACTACGAGCAGTACTTC. It specifies CASSPYGYYEQYF.

This clonotype was counted only a few times. The chain carries TRBV19 and TRBJ2-1; 11 positions match TRBD2. The CDR3 totals 16 residues. V dropped 6 bases and J dropped 0; count of bases not matched to a gene: 4. Germline V lookup: CDR1 LNHDA, CDR2 SQIVND (reference sequence). CDR3 DNA sequence: TGTGCCAGTAGAATACTAGCGGGAGCCTCCTACAATGAGCAGTTCTTC. This gives the protein CASRILAGASYNEQFF.

The chain uses TRBV6-5 and TRBJ2-7; D might be TRBD1 or TRBD2, each matching 5 bases. The CDR3 loop spans 15 amino acids. V was cut by 2 bases and J by 3 bases, with 14 bases left in between. Germline CDR1 and CDR2: MNHEY and SVGAGI. The CDR3 coding sequence is TGTGCCAGCAGTTACCGGATGGATGGGGGCTACGAGCAGTACTTC. Its translation: CASSYRMDGGYEQYF.

The V and J genes are TRBV6-2 or TRBV6-3 and TRBJ1-1; TRBD1 might be the D (5 bases). Germline V gives CDR1 MNHEY, CDR2 SVGEGT. The CDR3 is 15 amino acids. The V end lost 7 bases, the J end lost 0 bases, and 15 bases lay between the germline ends. The CDR3 region is CASTSGGFMNTEAFF. CDR3 nucleotide sequence: TGTGCCAGCACCTCTGGGGGGTTCATGAACACTGAAGCTTTCTTT.

The V gene is TRBV20-1, the J gene TRBJ2-5; D remains ambiguous. The CDR3 has 12 amino acids. The germline V and J ends were trimmed by 3 bases and 5 bases, with 10 bases remaining between them. The germline gives CDR1 DFQATT, CDR2 SNEGSKA (reference sequence). This CDR3 is CSASWLRETQYF. The CDR3 DNA reads as TGCAGTGCTAGTTGGCTGAGGGAGACCCAGTACTTC.

CDR3 in amino acids: CASSLNPAGRSYEQYF. In nucleotides, the CDR3 is TGTGCCAGCAGCCTGAACCCAGCGGGGAGAAGCTACGAGCAGTACTTC. The genes are TRBV11-2 and TRBJ2-7; TRBD2 aligns across 7 bases. CDR1 is SGHAT and CDR2 is FQNNGV in the germline V gene. The CDR3 contains 16 residues. Trimming at V came to 5 bases and at J to 3 bases, leaving 13 bases not matched to a gene. Complete variable domain (other parts from reference TRBV11-2 and TRBJ2-7): EAGVAQSPRYKIIEKRQSVAFWCNPISGHATLYWYQQILGQGPKLLIQFQNNGVVDDSQLPKDRFSAERLKGVDSTLKIQPAKLEDSAVYLCASSLNPAGRSYEQYFGPGTRLTVT.

This chain connects TRBV19 to TRBJ2-3, with unresolved D. The length of the CDR3 is 14 residues. V lost 4 bases to trimming and J lost 0 bases, with 8 bases between them. Germline V CDR1 and CDR2: LNHDA, SQIVND (reference sequence). The CDR3 loop is CASSNRPSTDTQYF. As DNA, the CDR3 is TGTGCCAGTAGTAATCGTCCTAGCACAGATACGCAGTATTTT.

The V call is TRBV5-1, the J call TRBJ1-4, with D unclear. CDR1 is SGHRS, CDR2 YFSETQ, per germline. CDR3 length: 15 residues. Trimming left V 3 bases short and J 0 bases short, with 9 bases between. CDR3 protein: CASSSGRATNEKLFF. In nucleotides, the CDR3 is TGCGCCAGCAGCTCAGGACGTGCAACTAATGAAAAACTGTTTTTT.

Only a few counts were recorded for this clonotype. A read error may produce the germline difference seen at one junction end. This chain uses TRBV12-3 or TRBV12-4 with TRBJ1-4; no definite D call. This CDR3 has 12 amino acids. The CDR3 reads CASSLARDKLFF. The DNA of the CDR3 is TGTGCCAGCAGTCTAGCCCGAGACAAACTGTTTTTT.

The chain recombines TRBV7-8 with TRBJ2-2; weak D call: TRBD2 (7 bases). Germline V CDR1 and CDR2: SGHVS, FQNEAQ. Deletions cut 4 bases from V and 4 bases from J, with 13 bases between. This CDR3 is 15 amino acids long. CDR3 loop: CASSWGGPGTGELFF. Here the CDR3 DNA reads TGTGCCAGCAGCTGGGGGGGCCCTGGCACCGGGGAGCTGTTTTTT.

This clonotype was seen a handful of times. The chain links TRBV12-5 to TRBJ2-1; a weak D match, TRBD1 (9 bases). The V end lost 5 bases, the J end lost 2 bases, and 19 bases lay between the germline ends. CDR1 is LGHNT, CDR2 FRNRAP, per germline. This CDR3 contains 17 residues. The CDR3 here is CASGRGGDRVPYNEQFF. The CDR3 DNA follows: TGTGCTAGTGGTCGGGGGGGGGACAGGGTCCCCTACAATGAGCAGTTCTTC.

This clonotype was seen only a few times. The rearrangement joins TRBV11-2 to TRBJ2-7; 10 positions match TRBD2. CDR1 is SGHAT, CDR2 FQNNGV, per germline. The CDR3 runs to 17 residues. J gave up 0 bases and V 4 bases, and 9 bases lay outside the gene matches. CDR3 sequence reads: CASSSSSGSTSSYEQYF. The CDR3 bases are TGTGCCAGCAGCTCATCTAGCGGGAGCACCAGCTCCTACGAGCAGTACTTC.

Only a few counts were recorded for this clonotype. This chain connects TRBV5-1 to TRBJ2-7, with 7 bases fitting TRBD1. V dropped 1 base and J dropped 4; count of bases not matched to a gene: 8. The CDR3 covers 15 residues. The V gene's germline CDR1 is SGHRS and CDR2 YFSETQ. CDR3 region: CASSLLSGGEYEQYF. The CDR3 coding sequence is TGCGCCAGCAGCTTGTTGTCAGGGGGAGAATACGAGCAGTACTTC.

This clonotype has just a few counts. The chain recombines TRBV20-1 with TRBJ2-1; D gene unclear. CDR1 and CDR2 (germline): DFQATT, SNEGSKA (reference sequence). Trimming stripped 1 base from V and 6 bases from J, with 13 bases between. This CDR3 is built from 14 residues. CDR3 nucleotide sequence: TGCAGTGCTAGAGTAATTCTAGTTGGCAATGAGCAGTTCTTC. Its protein is CSARVILVGNEQFF.

In this sample, this clonotype turned up a few times. The V gene is TRBV4-3, the J gene TRBJ2-4; 9 bases line up with TRBD1. Germline V gene lookup returns CDR1 LGHNA and CDR2 YSLEER. After removal of 1 base from V and 6 bases from J, the junction contained 16 bases not matched to a gene. The CDR3 consists of 19 residues. In DNA, the CDR3 is TGCGCCAGCAGCCAAGGGGCGGGTCCCGGGACAGGGTTTGGAAACATTCAGTACTTC. It specifies CASSQGAGPGTGFGNIQYF.

This clonotype appeared a few times. The chain employs TRBV4-2 and TRBJ1-2; weak D call: TRBD1 (6 bases). Germline V gives CDR1 LGHNA, CDR2 YNFKEQ. The CDR3 spans 15 residues. V dropped 0 bases and J dropped 5 bases, with 13 bases sitting between them. CDR3 sequence reads: CASSQDFTGSYGYTF. In nucleotides, the CDR3 is TGTGCCAGCAGCCAAGACTTTACAGGGTCTTATGGCTACACCTTC.

The chain links TRBV11-2 to TRBJ1-1; D is uncertain. The CDR3 length is 12 residues. Germline CDR1 and CDR2: SGHAT and FQNNGV. V shed 3 bases and J shed 11 bases, with 13 bases lying between them. CDR3 bases: TGTGCCAGCAGCTTGGTGGGGAATGAGGCTTTCTTT. As protein: CASSLVGNEAFF.

This clonotype showed up just a few times. This chain joins TRBV6-1 and TRBJ2-7; 9 bases line up with TRBD1. Germline assignment: CDR1 MNHNS and CDR2 SASEGT. Trimming removed 6 bases from V and 3 bases from J; junction bases left unmatched: 6. The CDR3 has 14 amino acids. CDR3 bases: TGTGCCAGCAGCTCCGGGACAGGGTTCTACGAGCAGTACTTC. Amino acids: CASSSGTGFYEQYF.

This clonotype has more than one count but fewer than ten. This chain uses TRBV6-2 or TRBV6-3 with TRBJ2-2, with TRBD1 matching over 9 bases. Trimming cost V 6 bases and J 0 bases; bases outside gene matches: 8. The length of the CDR3 is 17 residues. Per the germline V gene, CDR1 is MNHEY and CDR2 is SVGEGT. The CDR3 reads CASSKPGTGTNTGELFF. Written as DNA, the CDR3 is TGTGCCAGCAGCAAACCCGGGACAGGGACGAACACCGGGGAGCTGTTTTTT.